This T cell receptor beta chain was identified in a study of T cell responses to AZD1222 COVID-19 vaccine (dated by TCRdb to the early 2020s). As for the study more broadly: A total of 233 trial participants underwent TCR sequencing, of whom under 220 had received two doses of AZD1222 and 26 had received two doses of the MenACWY control vaccine. Trial participants were enrolled by age into 18-55, 56-69 and 70-plus year subgroups, with around 140, 26 and 57 TCR-sequenced participants respectively.

This clone appeared a single time. The antigen it recognizes is unknown. It has no much larger one-base neighbor in the sample; base qualities were not kept. The CDR3 regions of human TCRbeta chains were analyzed by immunosequencing. In the original analysis: TCRs in the repertoires were matched against a reference library of SARS-CoV-2-specific TCRs that had been generated with the MIRA antigen-specificity platform. Breadth was defined as the fraction of unique TCRs that were SARS-CoV-2-associated. Depth was defined as the fraction of total T cells that were SARS-CoV-2-associated. Each spike-specific TCR was assigned to its reactive spike region and to a CD4 or CD8 class using the MIRA data. Log10-transformed breadth and depth values were compared by one-way ANOVA with Sidak's multiple comparisons tests. TCRdb re-hosts the immuneACCESS table, in-frame sequences only. Its copies lack some clones; in the studies checked, an unresolved V gene accounts for under half of them, and the cause for the rest is not known. V, J and clone size reflect that table, while D and trimming were determined from the DNA. This sample is represented by around 65,000 clones; 81% of them were singletons. The ten largest make up around 28% of the sample.

The label giving this sample's time point can be read as: about 28 days (+/-7) after the second vaccine dose. AZD1222 recipients whose second dose came at about 4 weeks and those whose second dose came at about 12 weeks were combined into one group, since spike-specific TCR depth and breadth did not differ between the two schedules. Vaccinee samples were obtained from the UK trials COV001 and COV002, which included a single-blind randomized controlled phase 2/3 trial of AZD1222 (ChAdOx1 nCoV-19) in healthy adults. Trial participant PBMC samples were collected at day 0 and day 28 after the second dose for TCRbeta chain sequencing. Findings and caveats that apply to the study as a whole: Vaccine-associated CD4 TCRs spanned the whole spike protein, with dominant responses in regions 160-218 and 743-854. Most participants were white British and females outnumbered males, and the authors suggested that clonal diversity may have been underestimated. In the small 56-69-year group, the increase in depth fell short of significance, most likely because of low power. Only five to seven AZD1222 recipients were SARS-CoV-2 seropositive at baseline, limiting conclusions about previously exposed vaccinees. Because no day 14 peak-response samples were available, repertoires were characterized only after the peak T cell response. Epitopes outside the regions mutated in the B.1.351 and B.1.1.7 variants were reportedly recognized by nearly half of the unique spike-specific TCRs. A significant rise in spike-specific TCR breadth and depth was observed after two AZD1222 doses relative to day 0 and relative to MenACWY recipients.

This TCR came from an adult who received the AZD1222 COVID-19 vaccine. Sequenced here: peripheral blood, sampled 28 days after the second AZD1222 dose.

Here is the DNA: TGTGCCAGCAGTTCGGGACAGATGAGTGGCTACACCTTC. This encodes CASSSGQMSGYTF. The rearrangement joined TRBV28 to TRBJ1-2; TRBD1 fits 7 bases in the junction. V lost 4 bases and J lost 7 bases, and the count of bases not matched to a germline gene is 6. Spanning cysteine to phenylalanine, the CDR3 consists of 13 amino acids. The entry retains the CDR3 DNA only, 39 bases that are in frame from base 1. From a lookup of the germline V gene, CDR1 and CDR2 are MDHEN and SYDVKM.